Following are 3 T cell receptor beta chains from one sample sequenced in a study of OX40 agonist ivuxolimab in advanced cancers. Produced via immunoSEQ multiplex PCR; TCRdb's table is partial and in-frame only. The data hold under 85,000 clones, with roughly three quarters observed a single time. Sequencing used CD4+ or CD8+ T cells sorted from blood, obtained in a trial of the OX40 agonist ivuxolimab. The receptors were sampled from an adult with an advanced solid tumor such as melanoma, head and neck, liver or kidney cancer.

This chain links TRBV9 with TRBJ2-5; the D is unclear. The CDR3 consists of 12 residues. Trimming cost V 1 base and J 2 bases, with 3 bases left between them. CDR1 is SGDLS, CDR2 YYNGEE, per germline. CDR3 bases: TGTGCCAGCAGCGTAAATCAAGAGACCCAGTACTTC. It is translated as CASSVNQETQYF. Full variable domain (missing parts from reference TRBV9 and TRBJ2-5): DSGVTQTPKHLITATGQRVTLRCSPRSGDLSVYWYQQSLDQGLQFLIQYYNGEERAKGNILERFSAQQFPDLHSELNLSSLELGDSALYFCASSVNQETQYFGPGTRLLVL.

The V gene is TRBV5-1, the J gene TRBJ2-3; the match to TRBD2 covers 13 bases. This CDR3 has 16 amino acids. Germline lookup yields CDR1 SGHRS and CDR2 YFSETQ. Losses at the gene ends were 4 bases for V and 4 bases for J; bases not matched to a gene: 6. CDR3 sequence reads: CASSPRTSGSPDTQYF. For the CDR3, the DNA is TGCGCCAGCAGCCCTCGGACTAGCGGGAGTCCAGATACGCAGTATTTT.

This clone was observed once. This chain joins TRBV27 and TRBJ1-2; D might be TRBD1 (5 bases). CDR1 is MNHEY and CDR2 is SMNVEV in the germline V gene (reference sequence). The V end was cut by 3 bases, the J end by 4 bases, with 12 bases between. The CDR3 spans 14 residues. In DNA form, the CDR3 reads TGTGCCAGCAGTTTGGGGGGGATTCCCTATGGCTACACCTTC. It yields the protein CASSLGGIPYGYTF.